These 23 T cell receptor beta chains were sequenced from one sample in a study of early T cells in non-severe SARS-CoV-2 infection. One entry per CDR3 protein, called by TCRdb with MiXCR from the 5' RACE reads. The sample has about 80,000 distinct CDR3 sequences, over 10% seen once. The material sequenced was whole blood. These receptors came from an adult who was a healthcare worker with PCR-confirmed SARS-CoV-2 infection or an uninfected control (not recorded which).

V is TRBV5-1 and J is TRBJ2-7, with 12 bases that match TRBD1. This CDR3 comprises 15 residues. CDR1 and CDR2 from the germline V gene are SGHRS and YFSETQ. After removal of 7 bases from V and 5 bases from J, the junction contained 10 bases not matched to a gene. The CDR3 loop is CASARRGTGGDEQYF. DNA of the CDR3: TGCGCCAGCGCCCGACGCGGGACAGGGGGCGACGAGCAGTACTTC.

The rearrangement joins TRBV27 to TRBJ2-7; 8 nucleotides match TRBD2. Per germline, CDR1 MNHEY and CDR2 SMNVEV (reference sequence). V shed 6 bases and J 2 bases; nucleotides not matched to a gene: 9. The CDR3 totals 15 residues. The CDR3 sequence: CASSPRLATTYEQYF. CDR3 nucleotide sequence: TGTGCCAGCAGCCCTAGACTAGCGACTACCTACGAGCAGTACTTC.

Only one count was recorded for this clonotype. This may be a read error: a much more frequent sequence differs by one nucleotide. The genes are TRBV6-5 and TRBJ2-6; D may match TRBD1 or TRBD2 (5 bases each). Germline loops: CDR1 MNHEY, CDR2 SVGAGI. The CDR3 loop spans 14 amino acids. The DNA of the CDR3 is TGTGCCAGCGCACGGAGGAATGGGGCCGACGTCCTGACTTTC. Residues: CASARRNGADVLTF.

In regard to this clonotype: A clone one base away is much larger, so this may be a read error. The gene calls are TRBV6-2 or TRBV6-3 and TRBJ2-2, with D unresolved. The CDR3 extends over 12 amino acids. V dropped 8 bases and J dropped 4 bases, with 8 bases sitting between them. Germline loops: CDR1 MNHEY, CDR2 SVGEGT. CDR3 sequence (DNA): TGTGCCAGCCTCTACCCCACCGGGGAGCTGTTTTTT. As protein: CASLYPTGELFF.

The sample holds a few counts of this clonotype. The CDR3 bases are TGTGCCAGCAGGCCGACAGGGGCCGGAAACACCATATATTTT. Encoded protein: CASRPTGAGNTIYF. The chain links TRBV27 to TRBJ1-3; 8 nucleotides align to TRBD1. CDR1 is MNHEY, CDR2 SMNVEV, per germline (reference sequence). V gave up 6 bases and J gave up 4 bases; unmatched junction bases: 5. The CDR3 spans 14 residues.

J is TRBJ2-7 and V is TRBV5-8, with 8 bases fitting TRBD1. Germline trimming cut 5 bases from V and 0 bases from J; bases unmatched to any gene: 13. The CDR3 loop spans 17 amino acids. Germline loops: CDR1 SGHTS, CDR2 YDEGEE. The DNA of the CDR3 is TGTGCCAGCAGTCTTCACTCAGGGGGCCGTGTCTCCTACGAGCAGTACTTC. This sequence encodes CASSLHSGGRVSYEQYF.

This clonotype was seen repeatedly, ten times or more. The chain couples TRBV3-1 to TRBJ2-1; perhaps D is TRBD1 or TRBD2 (5 bases each). The germline CDR1 and CDR2 sequences are LGHDT and YNNKEL (reference sequence). Trimming left V 3 bases short and J 8 bases short, with 5 bases between. This CDR3 spans 11 amino acids. The CDR3 protein is CASSQGHEQFF. The CDR3 bases are TGTGCCAGCAGCCAGGGACATGAGCAGTTCTTC.

This clonotype was seen ten or more times. V and J are TRBV6-1 and TRBJ1-5; D uncertain. This CDR3 spans 16 amino acids. In germline, CDR1 is MNHNS, CDR2 SASEGT. V lost 4 bases and J 1 base, leaving 14 bases between the germline ends. The CDR3: CASSVVAVSSNQPQHF. The CDR3 coding sequence is TGTGCCAGCAGTGTTGTGGCAGTTAGCAGCAATCAGCCCCAGCATTTT.

In this sample, this clonotype turned up many times. CDR3 nucleotides: TGTGCCTGGAGGGGTCTAGCGGGTTCCTACAATGAGCAGTTCTTC. It translates to CAWRGLAGSYNEQFF. The rearrangement uses TRBV30 and TRBJ2-1; the match to TRBD2 covers 8 bases. V lost 3 bases to trimming and J lost 1 base; unmatched junction nucleotides: 5. From germline, CDR1 is GTSNPN and CDR2 SVGIG (reference sequence). The CDR3 spans 15 residues.

This clonotype was seen many times. The rearrangement links TRBV15 to TRBJ1-1, with 7 bases fitting TRBD1. The CDR3 totals 13 residues. V lost 5 bases and J lost 7; bases outside the gene matches: 7. Germline CDR1 is LNHNV and CDR2 is YYDKDF (reference sequence). CDR3: CATSARTGYEAFF. CDR3 sequence (DNA): TGTGCCACCAGCGCGCGGACAGGCTATGAAGCTTTCTTT.

This clonotype was seen a handful of times. The genes are TRBV28 and TRBJ2-2, with D perhaps assigned TRBD1 or TRBD2 (6 bases each). The CDR3 runs to 13 residues. The germline CDR1 and CDR2 sequences are MDHEN and SYDVKM. V gave up 8 bases and J gave up 7 bases, with 14 bases separating them. The CDR3 nucleotides read TGTGCCAGCTCTCTGGGGGGCATCGGGGAGCTGTTTTTT. This translates into CASSLGGIGELFF.

The chain joins TRBV29-1 to TRBJ2-7; TRBD1 agrees at 8 bases. CDR1 is SQVTM, CDR2 ANQGSEA, per germline. V lost 4 bases, J lost 2 bases, and 19 bases stayed unmatched. The CDR3 sequence is 18 residues long. The CDR3 region has the DNA TGCAGCGTTGTCCTTCGACAGGGGTGGCGAGGTGAAGCCTACGAGCAGTACTTC. Translated: CSVVLRQGWRGEAYEQYF.

The genes are TRBV20-1 and TRBJ2-7; TRBD2 aligns across 7 bases. Germline assignment: CDR1 DFQATT and CDR2 SNEGSKA (reference sequence). The CDR3 consists of 12 residues. Trimming took 2 bases from V and 6 from J; bases not matched to a gene: 4. This chain's CDR3 is CSARSGEGEQYF. As DNA, the CDR3 is TGCAGTGCTAGATCTGGGGAGGGCGAGCAGTACTTC.

This clonotype was recorded a few times. The rearrangement links TRBV3-1 to TRBJ2-5; the match to TRBD2 covers 8 bases. The CDR3 is 14 residues long. Germline-derived CDR1 and CDR2 are LGHDT and YNNKEL (reference sequence). The ends lost 6 bases at V and 4 bases at J; junction bases unmatched: 7. The CDR3 DNA reads TGTGCCAGCAGGAGCGGGAGTAGGAGAGAGACCCAGTACTTC. Protein: CASRSGSRRETQYF.

This chain joins TRBV20-1 and TRBJ2-3; no clear D gene. This CDR3 contains 14 residues. CDR1 is DFQATT and CDR2 is SNEGSKA in the germline V gene (reference sequence). Trimming took 0 bases from V and 0 from J, leaving 7 bases between them. In DNA form, the CDR3 reads TGCAGTGCTAGAGATGGACGGAGCACAGATACGCAGTATTTT. Its translation is CSARDGRSTDTQYF.

This clonotype was observed at least ten times. CDR3 residues: CASSEKFSGANVLTF. The CDR3 DNA sequence: TGTGCCAGCAGTGAAAAGTTCTCTGGGGCCAACGTCCTGACTTTC. The V call is TRBV25-1, the J call TRBJ2-6; D not certain. Trimming removed 2 bases from V and 0 bases from J, with 5 bases in between. This CDR3 region has 15 residues. Germline V gene sequence: CDR1 MGHDK, CDR2 SYGVNS.

This clonotype was found a few times. V is TRBV12-3 or TRBV12-4 and J is TRBJ2-6; 7 nucleotides line up with TRBD1. Germline trimming cut 5 bases from V and 0 bases from J; bases unmatched to any gene: 13. CDR3 length equals 19 residues. The CDR3 is CASSPPNRGLLSGANVLTF. In nucleotides, the CDR3 is TGTGCCAGCAGTCCGCCCAACAGGGGCCTTCTCTCTGGGGCCAACGTCCTGACTTTC.

The rearrangement joins TRBV7-9 to TRBJ2-2, with 8 bases matching TRBD1. The V gene's germline CDR1 is SEHNR and CDR2 FQNEAQ (reference sequence). V was clipped by 5 bases and J by 7 bases; unmatched bases: 6. The CDR3 is 14 amino acids. This CDR3 is CASSPTGVIGELFF. In nucleotides, the CDR3 is TGTGCCAGCAGCCCGACAGGGGTGATCGGGGAGCTGTTTTTT. Supplemented by reference TRBV7-9 and TRBJ2-2, the full variable domain reads DTGVSQNPRHKITKRGQNVTFRCDPISEHNRLYWYRQTLGQGPEFLTYFQNEAQLEKSRLLSDRFSAERPKGSFSTLEIQRTEQGDSAMYLCASSPTGVIGELFFGEGSRLTVL.

This clonotype was counted only a few times. The chain has TRBV2 and TRBJ1-5; D ambiguous. CDR1 and CDR2 from the germline V gene are SNHLY and FYNNEI. The CDR3 runs to 14 residues. V gave up 6 bases and J gave up 3 bases, with 12 bases separating them. CDR3 in DNA: TGTGCCAGCAGAGGTAGCAGCCTCAATCAGCCCCAGCATTTT. It encodes CASRGSSLNQPQHF.

The V gene is TRBV12-3 or TRBV12-4, the J gene TRBJ2-1; TRBD1 might be the D (6 bases). The CDR3 runs to 14 residues. Trimming took 2 bases from V and 3 from J, leaving 8 bases between them. As DNA, the CDR3 is TGTGCCAGCAGTTTACAGGGGTACTACAATGAGCAGTTCTTC. Translated, it gives CASSLQGYYNEQFF.

This clonotype came up many times. The chain links TRBV5-4 to TRBJ1-6; 9 bases align to TRBD1. V gave up 4 bases and J gave up 7 bases; unmatched junction bases: 3. In germline, CDR1 is SGHNT, CDR2 YYREEE (reference sequence). This CDR3 spans 14 amino acids. CDR3 loop: CASSRDRDNSPLHF. CDR3 DNA sequence: TGTGCCAGCAGCCGGGACAGGGACAATTCACCCCTCCACTTT. Based on the CDR3 plus reference TRBV5-4 and TRBJ1-6, the full variable domain is ETGVTQSPTHLIKTRGQQVTLRCSSQSGHNTVSWYQQALGQGPQFIFQYYREEENGRGNFPPRFSGLQFPNYSSELNVNALELDDSALYLCASSRDRDNSPLHFGNGTRLTVT.

This clonotype was seen a few times. CDR3 loop: CASSVEDQETQYF. DNA of the CDR3: TGTGCCAGCAGCGTAGAAGATCAGGAGACCCAGTACTTC. The chain joins TRBV9 to TRBJ2-5, with D hard to call. Germline V gene data show CDR1 as SGDLS and CDR2 as YYNGEE. Trimming left V 0 bases short and J 5 bases short, with 8 bases between. This CDR3 comprises 13 residues.

This clonotype was found many times. The chain uses TRBV7-6 and TRBJ2-1; D might be TRBD2 (5 bases). The V gene lost 4 bases and the J gene lost 9 bases, with 22 bases spanning the gap. Germline CDR1 is SGHVS and CDR2 is FNYEAQ. There are 16 residues in the CDR3. CDR3: CASSSAGVGSVREQFF. For the CDR3, the DNA is TGTGCCAGCAGCTCGGCCGGGGTCGGTTCAGTACGTGAGCAGTTCTTC.